This T cell receptor (beta chain) was sequenced for a study of beta chain features in type 1 diabetes. Germline CDR1 and CDR2: SEHNR and FQNEAQ (reference sequence). The CDR3 spans 18 residues. V was shortened by 4 bases and J by 2 bases, with 22 bases between the two germline ends. Regarding the study as a whole: It was among patients, rather than healthy donors, that naive, central memory and Treg TCRB repertoires appeared more similar. Type 1 diabetes patients had moderately but significantly shorter TCRB CDR3s in all four CD4+ subsets.

Since all of the isolated RNA was reverse transcribed, expressed TCRB transcripts were what got sequenced. Profiled with immunoSEQ multiplex PCR; TCRdb holds only in-frame clones, not every one. The sample consists of 600,000 to 700,000 clones, roughly 13% of them appearing once. A remark on this clone: No antigen is known for it.

The receptor was isolated from a man between 18 and 35 years old with type 1 diabetes. The chain uses TRBV7-9 and TRBJ2-3; D uncertain. The sequencing input was naive CD4+ T cells from blood. CDR3 coding DNA: TGTGCCAGCAGCTCCCCTTCATGGGGTAGCCCGAACACAGATACGCAGTATTTT. Translated, it gives CASSSPSWGSPNTDTQYF.